The entry that follows covers one TCR beta chain sequence. The identical CDR3 is also encoded by other nucleotide sequences in the sample. The data are from a study of blood T cell repertoires in COVID-19. Assay: immunoSEQ multiplex PCR; the TCRdb copy retains only in-frame clones and omits some. In the table there are more than 250,000 clones, about nine tenths of which are singletons. The source material was peripheral blood. The clonotype was recovered from a man aged 45 to 65 with active or convalescent COVID-19.

In DNA form, the CDR3 reads TGTGCCAGCTCACCGACAGCGAACACCGGGGAGCTGTTTTTT. Translating it yields CASSPTANTGELFF. This sequence joins TRBV18 and TRBJ2-2; TRBD1 might be the D (5 bases). Germline V gene data show CDR1 as KGHSH and CDR2 as LQKENI. V was cut by 3 bases and J by 0 bases, with 5 bases left in between. The CDR3 runs to 14 residues.